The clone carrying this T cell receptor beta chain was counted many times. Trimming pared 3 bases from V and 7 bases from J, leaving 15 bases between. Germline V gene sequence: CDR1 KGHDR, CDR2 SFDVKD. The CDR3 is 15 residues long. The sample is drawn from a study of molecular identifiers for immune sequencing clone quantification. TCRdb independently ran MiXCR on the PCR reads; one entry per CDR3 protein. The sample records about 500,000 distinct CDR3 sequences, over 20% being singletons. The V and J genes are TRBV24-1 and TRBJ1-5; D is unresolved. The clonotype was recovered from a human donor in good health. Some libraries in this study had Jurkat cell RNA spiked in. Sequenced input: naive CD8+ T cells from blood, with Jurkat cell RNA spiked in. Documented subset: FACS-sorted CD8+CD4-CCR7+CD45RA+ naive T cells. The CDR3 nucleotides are TGTGCCACCAGTGATCCCCGGACCCGAGGGCAGCCCCAGCATTTT. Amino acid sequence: CATSDPRTRGQPQHF.